Presented here are 13 T cell receptor beta chains from one specimen sequenced in a study of T cell repertoires in cytomegalovirus infection (dated by TCRdb to between 2017 and 2020). Reading the label with the study, this specimen's treatment or condition is: in vitro stimulation with specific CMV peptide epitopes to enrich CMV-specific T cells. TCRdb shows the sequencer as Illumina HiSeq 1500. TCRdb applied fastp at Q25 and MiXCR to the public reads, then kept only in-frame beta chains. Each CDR3 protein appears once, grouped with its most common genes and DNA. This sample holds approximately 990,000 distinct CDR3 sequences; around 32% were observed only once. About an eighth of the sample comes from the top ten. No antigens are known for them. This material consisted of cultured CD8+ T cells from PBMCs, taken from culture after CMV antigen stimulation. The receptors derive from a human donor in good health (CMV status not recorded). Some clones in this sample may be carry-over from other donors' samples.

This clonotype was picked up a small number of times. The genes are TRBV12-3 or TRBV12-4 and TRBJ2-3; D unclear. The CDR3 is 11 residues long. V lost 6 bases, J lost 7 bases, and 8 bases lay in between. Here the CDR3 DNA reads TGTGCCAGCAGCCCCGCCCATACGCAGTATTTT. It yields the protein CASSPAHTQYF.

This clonotype was counted only a few times. This chain uses TRBV7-6 with TRBJ2-5; 9 nucleotides align to TRBD1. Trimming at V came to 5 bases and at J to 4 bases, leaving 8 bases not matched to a gene. The germline CDR1 and CDR2 sequences are SGHVS and FNYEAQ. The CDR3 is 15 residues long. The CDR3 sequence is CASSPDRGSRETQYF. The CDR3 coding sequence is TGTGCCAGCAGCCCCGACAGGGGGTCCCGAGAGACCCAGTACTTC. The full variable domain, its missing parts supplied by reference TRBV7-6 and TRBJ2-5, is GAGVSQSPRYKVTKRGQDVALRCDPISGHVSLYWYRQALGQGPEFLTYFNYEAQQDKSGLPNDRFSAERPEGSISTLTIQRTEQRDSAMYRCASSPDRGSRETQYFGPGTRLLVL.

This clonotype was counted only a few times. This chain uses TRBV3-1 with TRBJ2-3; D is perhaps TRBD1 (5 bases). The CDR3 is made up of 17 amino acids. V lost 2 bases, J lost 1 base, and 16 bases lay in between. Germline CDR1 and CDR2: LGHDT and YNNKEL (reference sequence). The CDR3 nucleotides are TGTGCCAGCAGCCAATGGGGCCATGACCCTCGCACAGATACGCAGTATTTT. It encodes CASSQWGHDPRTDTQYF.

The gene calls are TRBV12-3 or TRBV12-4 and TRBJ1-2; D is undetermined. Trimming removed 6 bases from V and 6 bases from J, with 14 bases in between. The CDR3 loop spans 13 amino acids. The CDR3 bases are TGTGCCAGCAGCAAGGGCCCTGCGGATGGCTACACCTTC. Residues: CASSKGPADGYTF.

This clonotype was seen a handful of times. The chain recombines TRBV7-4 with TRBJ1-2; tentatively, D is TRBD1 (5 bases). The V gene's germline CDR1 is SGHVT and CDR2 SQSDAQ. The CDR3 has 14 residues. V was cut by 5 bases and J by 6 bases, with 16 bases left in between. The CDR3 DNA reads as TGTGCCAGCAGCGCGGGACCGGGGGGGAATGGCTACACCTTC. It specifies CASSAGPGGNGYTF.

The rearrangement links TRBV24-1 to TRBJ2-3, with D perhaps given as TRBD1 or TRBD2 (5 bases each). Germline V gene lookup returns CDR1 KGHDR and CDR2 SFDVKD. V was clipped by 5 bases and J by 3 bases, with 11 bases between them. There are 14 residues in the CDR3. The DNA for the CDR3 is TGTGCCACCAGTGGAGGGGATCGTACAGATACGCAGTATTTT. Its translation is CATSGGDRTDTQYF.

This clonotype has ten or more counts. The V call is TRBV7-2, the J call TRBJ2-3, with 7 bases matching TRBD1. V shed 4 bases, J shed 2 bases, and the junction held 9 bases outside the gene matches. The CDR3 spans 16 residues. Germline loops: CDR1 SGHTA, CDR2 FQGNSA. CDR3 amino acids: CASSSLGQSFTDTQYF. For the CDR3, the DNA is TGTGCCAGCAGCTCCTTGGGACAGAGCTTCACAGATACGCAGTATTTT.

Here the CDR3 DNA reads TGTGCCAGCGGTGGATCCATAAGCTCCTACAATGAGCAGTTCTTC. The encoded protein is CASGGSISSYNEQFF. The chain carries TRBV27 and TRBJ2-1; no definite D call. This CDR3 is 15 amino acids long. Germline CDR1 MNHEY, CDR2 SMNVEV (reference sequence). With 8 bases removed from V and 0 bases from J, the gap between germline ends came to 14 bases.

This clonotype was seen only a few times. This chain connects TRBV5-4 to TRBJ2-5, with 9 nucleotides matching TRBD1. Germline assignment: CDR1 SGHNT and CDR2 YYREEE (reference sequence). V shed 4 bases, J shed 5 bases, and the junction held 9 bases outside the gene matches. The CDR3 totals 15 residues. The CDR3 nucleotides are TGTGCCAGCAGCCCGGGGACAGGGTACGGCGAGACCCAGTACTTC. It yields the protein CASSPGTGYGETQYF.

At least ten counts were recorded for this clonotype. The chain's CDR3 is CAISESLSRSGYTF. The CDR3, as DNA: TGTGCCATCAGTGAGTCATTATCGAGGAGTGGCTACACCTTC. The chain recombines TRBV10-3 with TRBJ1-2; D gene unclear. The CDR3 is 14 amino acids. Germline V CDR1 and CDR2: ENHRY, SYGVKD. The ends were cut back, 0 bases at V and 7 bases at J, with 12 bases in the middle.

CDR3 loop: CASSGTGFETQYF. The CDR3 nucleotides read TGTGCCAGCAGCGGGACAGGGTTTGAGACCCAGTACTTC. This chain joins TRBV27 and TRBJ2-5, with 9 nucleotides matching TRBD1. With V trimmed by 6 bases and J by 5 bases, 4 bases remained unmatched. CDR3 length: 13 amino acids. The germline gives CDR1 MNHEY, CDR2 SMNVEV (reference sequence).

The V gene is TRBV11-2, the J gene TRBJ2-3, with 12 bases identical to TRBD2. Germline V gene sequence: CDR1 SGHAT, CDR2 FQNNGV. V lost 8 bases, J lost 0 bases, and 12 bases stayed unmatched. This CDR3 has 18 residues. CDR3 sequence: CASLVRASGGGSTDTQYF. For the CDR3, the DNA is TGTGCCAGCCTCGTCAGGGCTAGCGGGGGGGGAAGCACAGATACGCAGTATTTT.

In its sample, this clonotype was seen once. CDR3 sequence: CASSQALTRTGVGYTF. The CDR3 bases are TGTGCCAGCAGCCAAGCCCTAACCCGGACAGGGGTCGGCTACACCTTC. The chain uses TRBV14 and TRBJ1-2; 9 bases map to TRBD1. The CDR3 consists of 16 residues. Germline-derived CDR1 and CDR2 are SGHDN and FVKESK. V was clipped by 1 base and J by 8 bases; unmatched bases: 11.